This passage covers 30 T cell receptor beta chains from one sample sequenced in a study of shared clonotypes between healthy human individuals. Method: immunoSEQ multiplex PCR; TCRdb's copy keeps in-frame clones and lacks some. The table includes under 1,900,000 clones, approximately 98.5% detected once. Sequenced material: naive CD4+ T cells sorted from blood. Subset specified: CD45RA+ positively selected. The receptors were gathered from a man aged 25 to 40 in good health.

This chain connects TRBV10-2 to TRBJ2-6; D perhaps matches TRBD1 (6 bases). This CDR3 has 17 residues. Trimming took 6 bases from V and 3 from J, leaving 18 bases between them. Germline V gives CDR1 WSHSY, CDR2 SAAADI. The CDR3 DNA is TGCGCCAGCAGGGCCGGGACACGGAACTTTGGGGCCAACGTCCTGACTTTC. Translating gives CASRAGTRNFGANVLTF.

The J gene is TRBJ2-1, the V gene TRBV2; D gene uncertain. The germline V gene has CDR1 SNHLY and CDR2 FYNNEI. The CDR3 is 14 amino acids. Between the trimmed V and J ends, which lost 6 bases and 6 bases, there was a span of 15 bases. The CDR3 spells CASSAMIRSNEQFF. Here the CDR3 DNA reads TGTGCCAGCAGCGCGATGATAAGGAGCAATGAGCAGTTCTTC.

The CDR3 here is CASSLSDRGVQPQHF. CDR3 nucleotide sequence: TGTGCCAGCAGCTTATCGGACAGGGGTGTTCAGCCCCAGCATTTT. The gene calls are TRBV2 and TRBJ1-5, with 9 bases aligning to TRBD1. Germline-derived CDR1 and CDR2 are SNHLY and FYNNEI. The trim removed 6 bases at V and 6 bases at J, leaving 9 bases unmatched. The CDR3 has 15 amino acids.

This chain joins TRBV27 and TRBJ1-1, with unresolved D. Germline CDR1 MNHEY, CDR2 SMNVEV (reference sequence). Deletions cut 5 bases from V and 0 bases from J, with 16 bases between. This CDR3 has 16 residues. CDR3 amino acids: CASSPSPSVVNTEAFF. Written as DNA, the CDR3 is TGTGCCAGCAGTCCCTCCCCTAGTGTGGTGAACACTGAAGCTTTCTTT.

The CDR3: CAISAGQGAETQYF. For the CDR3, the DNA is TGTGCCATCAGTGCTGGACAGGGTGCGGAGACCCAGTACTTC. The chain employs TRBV10-3 and TRBJ2-5; 8 nucleotides align to TRBD1. CDR3 length: 14 amino acids. The germline gives CDR1 ENHRY, CDR2 SYGVKD. The V segment lost 4 bases and the J segment 5 bases; nucleotides outside the gene matches: 6.

This chain joins TRBV29-1 and TRBJ1-5; 7 positions agree with TRBD1. The V and J ends lost 4 bases and 0 bases, in that order; junction bases with no gene match: 6. Germline V gene lookup returns CDR1 SQVTM and CDR2 ANQGSEA. The CDR3 sequence is 15 residues long. In nucleotides, the CDR3 is TGCAGCGTTGCCGGGACAGAAAATAGCAATCAGCCCCAGCATTTT. The encoded protein is CSVAGTENSNQPQHF. Complete variable domain (other parts from reference TRBV29-1 and TRBJ1-5): SAVISQKPSRDICQRGTSLTIQCQVDSQVTMMFWYRQQPGQSLTLIATANQGSEATYESGFVIDKFPISRPNLTFSTLTVSNMSPEDSSIYLCSVAGTENSNQPQHFGDGTRLSIL.

This chain links TRBV27 with TRBJ2-5; TRBD2 aligns across 7 bases. Germline trimming cut 6 bases from V and 0 bases from J; bases unmatched to any gene: 7. This CDR3 is 15 amino acids long. Germline V lookup: CDR1 MNHEY, CDR2 SMNVEV (reference sequence). The CDR3 DNA follows: TGTGCCAGCAGGAATCTGGGGGGGAACCAAGAGACCCAGTACTTC. It codes for CASRNLGGNQETQYF.

CDR3 protein: CASSFGLAGSFYEQYF. CDR3 sequence (DNA): TGTGCCAGCAGTTTCGGACTAGCGGGAAGTTTTTACGAGCAGTACTTC. This chain joins TRBV28 and TRBJ2-7, with 12 bases matching TRBD2. The trim removed 3 bases at V and 4 bases at J, leaving 7 bases unmatched. CDR1 MDHEN and CDR2 SYDVKM come from the germline V gene. The CDR3 spans 16 residues.

This chain uses TRBV4-2 with TRBJ2-1; TRBD2 aligns across 11 bases. Germline CDR1 LGHNA, CDR2 YNFKEQ. CDR3 size: 14 residues. The ends lost 7 bases at V and 8 bases at J; junction bases unmatched: 7. The CDR3 region has the DNA TGTGCCAGCACAATAGCGGGAGGGCAGGATGAGCAGTTCTTC. This codes for CASTIAGGQDEQFF.

The chain has TRBV25-1 and TRBJ1-2; 7 nucleotides match TRBD1. With V trimmed by 8 bases and J by 7 bases, 10 bases remained unmatched. Germline V gene lookup returns CDR1 MGHDK and CDR2 SYGVNS. The CDR3 has 13 amino acids. DNA for the CDR3: TGTGCCAGCTCCATCACAGGGGAGGTTGGCTACACCTTC. This sequence encodes CASSITGEVGYTF.

Turning to this clone: Other DNA sequences of this sample code for an identical CDR3. V usage is TRBV7-2 and J usage is TRBJ2-5; D gene uncertain. Germline values: CDR1 SGHTA, CDR2 FQGNSA. V was trimmed by 1 base and J by 4 bases, leaving 4 bases between them. The CDR3 length is 12 residues. This CDR3 is CASSLVRETQYF. The CDR3 bases are TGTGCCAGCAGCTTAGTTCGAGAGACCCAGTACTTC.

CDR3 loop: CASSLEAGSTYEQYF. The CDR3 region has the DNA TGTGCCAGCAGCTTAGAAGCAGGCTCGACCTACGAGCAGTACTTC. The chain couples TRBV11-2 to TRBJ2-7; D remains ambiguous. Germline-derived CDR1 and CDR2 are SGHAT and FQNNGV. The CDR3 runs to 15 residues. The ends were cut back, 0 bases at V and 2 bases at J, with 11 bases in the middle.

In DNA form, the CDR3 reads TGCGCCAGCAGAGAACAGGGCTTTAACTATGGCTACACCTTC. Protein: CASREQGFNYGYTF. V is TRBV5-1 and J is TRBJ1-2; weak D call: TRBD1 (6 bases). The V and J ends lost 5 bases and 1 base respectively, with 12 bases between them. CDR1 is SGHRS, CDR2 YFSETQ, per germline. This CDR3 is 14 amino acids long.

V usage is TRBV30 and J usage is TRBJ2-7, with D perhaps TRBD1 (6 bases). CDR3 length: 13 amino acids. CDR1 GTSNPN and CDR2 SVGIG come from the germline V gene (reference sequence). The ends were cut back, 3 bases at V and 3 bases at J, with 12 bases in the middle. The CDR3 DNA reads TGTGCCTGGAGACGTAGGACAGTCTACGAGCAGTACTTC. Protein: CAWRRRTVYEQYF.

J is TRBJ1-3 and V is TRBV7-9; TRBD1 matches at 7 bases. CDR1 and CDR2 (germline): SEHNR, FQNEAQ (reference sequence). Trimming at V came to 4 bases and at J to 4 bases, leaving 7 bases not matched to a gene. The CDR3 loop spans 15 amino acids. The CDR3 bases are TGTGCCAGCAGCTATTACAGGGGAGACGGAAACACCATATATTTT. Amino acids: CASSYYRGDGNTIYF.

This chain links TRBV12-1 with TRBJ2-3; the table calls TRBD2, which could not be checked here. TRBV12-1 is flagged as a pseudogene. The CDR3 runs 19 residues. CDR3 nucleotide sequence: TGTGCCACCTTGGATCCGGCAGGGGGAGTAGCGGGAGGAGAGCATACGCAGTATTTT. Translating gives CATLDPAGGVAGGEHTQYF.

This sequence joins TRBV7-9 and TRBJ1-1; the match to TRBD1 covers 7 bases. The V and J ends lost 5 bases and 3 bases, in that order; junction bases with no gene match: 3. CDR3 length equals 13 residues. The germline V gene has CDR1 SEHNR and CDR2 FQNEAQ (reference sequence). CDR3 sequence (DNA): TGTGCCAGCAGCCGACAGGGCGACACTGAAGCTTTCTTT. This sequence encodes CASSRQGDTEAFF.

This rearrangement joins TRBV11-3 to TRBJ1-1, with D perhaps matching TRBD1 (5 bases). This CDR3 has 12 residues. The V end was cut by 4 bases, the J end by 6 bases, with 9 bases between. Germline V gene sequence: CDR1 SGHNT, CDR2 YENEEA. CDR3 amino acids: CASSSRDSEAFF. For the CDR3, the DNA is TGTGCCAGCAGCTCAAGGGACTCTGAAGCTTTCTTT.

The rearrangement uses TRBV2 and TRBJ2-7, with D possibly called TRBD1 or TRBD2 (5 bases each). The CDR3 length is 13 residues. Trimming took 6 bases from V and 5 from J, leaving 14 bases between them. Germline V gene data show CDR1 as SNHLY and CDR2 as FYNNEI. This chain's CDR3 is CASRKEMGDEQYF. The CDR3 region has the DNA TGTGCCAGCAGGAAGGAGATGGGGGACGAGCAGTACTTC.

The rearrangement uses TRBV5-5 and TRBJ1-5; D may be TRBD1 (5 bases). V was trimmed by 1 base and J by 1 base, leaving 9 bases between them. The CDR3 is made up of 15 amino acids. Germline values: CDR1 SGHKS, CDR2 YYEKEE (reference sequence). The CDR3 reads CASSLYGASNQPQHF. CDR3 DNA sequence: TGTGCCAGCAGCTTGTATGGGGCGAGCAATCAGCCCCAGCATTTT.

This rearrangement joins TRBV6-5 to TRBJ1-3, with D perhaps matching TRBD1 (6 bases). V lost 5 bases, J lost 2 bases, and 7 bases lay in between. The CDR3 sequence is 13 residues long. Germline values: CDR1 MNHEY, CDR2 SVGAGI. DNA of the CDR3: TGTGCCAGCAGTCAGGGGACTGGAAACACCATATATTTT. This codes for CASSQGTGNTIYF.

The chain employs TRBV14 and TRBJ1-3; D unresolved. The length of the CDR3 is 11 residues. Germline V gene sequence: CDR1 SGHDN, CDR2 FVKESK. V lost 2 bases to trimming and J lost 6 bases, with 2 bases between them. This chain's CDR3 is CASSQTNTIYF. DNA of the CDR3: TGTGCCAGCAGCCAAACAAACACCATATATTTT.

The chain is built from TRBV9 and TRBJ1-2; TRBD1 agrees at 7 bases. This CDR3 has 15 amino acids. Germline CDR1 is SGDLS and CDR2 is YYNGEE. With 0 bases clipped from V and 4 bases from J, the junction kept 6 bases outside the gene matches. The CDR3, as DNA: TGTGCCAGCAGCGTAGAAGGGGGCCAGGGCTATGGCTACACCTTC. It is translated as CASSVEGGQGYGYTF.

Comments on this clone: Within the sample, other DNA sequences also encode this same CDR3. The genes are TRBV11-2 and TRBJ2-7; D uncertain. The CDR3 is 12 residues long. Between the trimmed V and J ends, which lost 5 bases and 0 bases, there was a span of 5 bases. Germline loops: CDR1 SGHAT, CDR2 FQNNGV. The DNA of the CDR3 is TGTGCCAGCAGCCGCGCCTCCTACGAGCAGTACTTC. Translation gives CASSRASYEQYF.

V usage is TRBV18 and J usage is TRBJ1-1, with 7 bases identical to TRBD1. The CDR3 consists of 13 residues. The germline gives CDR1 KGHSH, CDR2 LQKENI. Trimming removed 4 bases from V and 11 bases from J; junction bases left unmatched: 10. The CDR3 here is CASSRIQDRLAFF. Written as DNA, the CDR3 is TGTGCCAGCTCACGGATTCAGGACAGGCTGGCTTTCTTT.

This chain uses TRBV29-1 with TRBJ2-5; TRBD2 aligns across 11 bases. With 4 bases clipped from V and 5 bases from J, the junction kept 6 bases outside the gene matches. The germline gives CDR1 SQVTM, CDR2 ANQGSEA. This CDR3 has 14 residues. DNA for the CDR3: TGCAGCGTTGGGGGGACTAGCGGCATGGAGACCCAGTACTTC. It translates to CSVGGTSGMETQYF.

A single count supports this clone. The rearrangement joins TRBV9 to TRBJ2-1; TRBD2 might be the D (5 bases). This CDR3 is 13 amino acids long. V was shortened by 1 base and J by 9 bases, with 11 bases between the two germline ends. CDR1 is SGDLS, CDR2 YYNGEE, per germline. The DNA for the CDR3 is TGTGCCAGCAGCGTAACGCGGGCGAGTGAGCAGTTCTTC. Translated: CASSVTRASEQFF.

This chain joins TRBV6-4 and TRBJ2-1; 13 nucleotides line up with TRBD2. The germline gives CDR1 MRHNA, CDR2 SNTAGT. The CDR3 has 15 amino acids. V lost 4 bases to trimming and J lost 9 bases; unmatched junction nucleotides: 6. The CDR3 sequence: CASSALAGGPGEQFF. The CDR3 DNA reads as TGTGCCAGCAGTGCACTAGCGGGAGGGCCAGGTGAGCAGTTCTTC.

The rearrangement joins TRBV2 to TRBJ2-1; the D gene is possibly TRBD2 (6 bases). The CDR3 is made up of 17 amino acids. Per germline, CDR1 SNHLY and CDR2 FYNNEI. Deletions cut 7 bases from V and 6 bases from J, with 25 bases between. In DNA, the CDR3 is TGTGCCAGCACTACCGATGCGGGACCCGGCTTTAGCAATGAGCAGTTCTTC. This codes for CASTTDAGPGFSNEQFF.

CDR3 protein: CSVSPTSNEQYF. The DNA of the CDR3 is TGCAGCGTCTCACCCACCTCTAACGAGCAGTACTTC. The chain uses TRBV29-1 and TRBJ2-7; the D is unclear. Germline values: CDR1 SQVTM, CDR2 ANQGSEA. The CDR3 covers 12 residues. V was pared by 6 bases and J by 5 bases, with 14 bases between.